The TCR beta chain described here comes from a study of T-cell reconstitution after alpha-beta-depleted transplantation in children. Unique molecular identifiers were incorporated into the prepared TCRbeta library. TCRdb recomputed calls from the PCR reads with MiXCR, one row per CDR3 protein. The table has over 550,000 distinct CDR3 sequences, roughly a tenth seen once. V shed 3 bases and J 2 bases; nucleotides not matched to a gene: 6. The CDR3 runs 16 residues. CDR1 is SEHNR, CDR2 FQNEAQ, per germline (reference sequence). This clonotype was counted at least ten times. This specimen was PBMCs from the stem cell graft donor, taken from the stem cell graft. The gene calls are TRBV7-9 and TRBJ2-3; 9 bases agree with TRBD2. The clonotype was recovered from a human donor who donated a stem cell graft to a child with acute myeloid leukemia. The CDR3 loop is CASSFGLAGTTDTQYF. CDR3 coding DNA: TGTGCCAGCAGCTTCGGTCTAGCGGGAACCACAGATACGCAGTATTTT.